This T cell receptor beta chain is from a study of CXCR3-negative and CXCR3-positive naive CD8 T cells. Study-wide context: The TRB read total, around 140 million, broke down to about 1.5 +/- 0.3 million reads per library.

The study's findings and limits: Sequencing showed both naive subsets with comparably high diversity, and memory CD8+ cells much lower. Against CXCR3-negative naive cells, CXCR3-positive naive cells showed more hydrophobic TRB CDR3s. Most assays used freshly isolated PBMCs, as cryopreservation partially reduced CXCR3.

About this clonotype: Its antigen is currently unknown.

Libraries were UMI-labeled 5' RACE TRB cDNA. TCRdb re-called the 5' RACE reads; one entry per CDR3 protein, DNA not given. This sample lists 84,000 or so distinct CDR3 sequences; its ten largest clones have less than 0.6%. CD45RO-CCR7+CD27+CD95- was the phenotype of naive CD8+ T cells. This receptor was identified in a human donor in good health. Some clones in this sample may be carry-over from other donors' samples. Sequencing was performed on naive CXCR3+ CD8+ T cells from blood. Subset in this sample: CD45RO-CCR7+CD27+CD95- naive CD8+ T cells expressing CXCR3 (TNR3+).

The CDR3: CASSQAGQVYNEQFF. The rearrangement joins TRBV4-3 to TRBJ2-1. This CDR3 is 15 amino acids long. Per germline, CDR1 LGHNA and CDR2 YSLEER.